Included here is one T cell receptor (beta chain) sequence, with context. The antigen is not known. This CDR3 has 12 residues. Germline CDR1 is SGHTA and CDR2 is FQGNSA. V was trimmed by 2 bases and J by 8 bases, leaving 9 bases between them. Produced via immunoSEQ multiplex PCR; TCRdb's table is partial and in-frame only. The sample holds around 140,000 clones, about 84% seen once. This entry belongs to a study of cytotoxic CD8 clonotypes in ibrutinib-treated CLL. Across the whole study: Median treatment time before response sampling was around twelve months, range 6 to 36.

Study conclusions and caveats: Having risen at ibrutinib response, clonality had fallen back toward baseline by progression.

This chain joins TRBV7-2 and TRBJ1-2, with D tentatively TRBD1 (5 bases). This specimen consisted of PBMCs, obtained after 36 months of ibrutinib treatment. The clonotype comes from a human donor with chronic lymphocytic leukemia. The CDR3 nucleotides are TGTGCCAGCAGCTTAATCCCAGGGGGCTACACCTTC. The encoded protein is CASSLIPGGYTF.